This passage covers 9 T cell receptor beta chains from one sample sequenced in a study of human T cells and chemical hapten exposure. Time point indicated: patch test 1, 2 weeks after DPC sensitization. Treatment specified: therapeutic diphenylcyclopropenone sensitization with weekly scalp DPC. TCRdb passed the RACE reads through MiXCR, listing each CDR3 protein once. Among approximately 400,000 distinct CDR3 sequences, around 5% were seen once, and the ten largest hold around 2%. This specimen consisted of whole blood, obtained in connection with sensitization to the hapten diphenylcyclopropenone (DPC). These receptors were taken from a woman in her 50s with alopecia areata. Some clones in this sample may be carry-over from other donors' samples.

This clonotype was seen more than once but under ten times. The J gene is TRBJ2-1, the V gene TRBV10-2; 15 positions agree with TRBD2. V lost 7 bases, J lost 7 bases, and 5 bases stayed unmatched. In germline, CDR1 is WSHSY, CDR2 SAAADI. This CDR3 has 15 residues. Here the CDR3 reads CASTGTSGRQNEQFF. The CDR3 DNA follows: TGCGCCAGCACCGGGACTAGCGGGAGGCAGAATGAGCAGTTCTTC.

This clonotype was counted only a few times. The junction departs from the called germline gene at one end, perhaps through a read error. The chain employs TRBV20-1 and TRBJ1-6; D is perhaps TRBD1 (5 bases). The CDR3 is 13 amino acids. The germline gives CDR1 DFQATT, CDR2 SNEGSKA (reference sequence). In DNA form, the CDR3 reads TGCTGTGCAAGAGGGGAGAATAATTCACCCCTCCACTTT. Amino acids: CCARGENNSPLHF.

This clonotype came up a few times. The chain combines TRBV5-1 with TRBJ2-5; D ambiguous. The V end was cut by 0 bases, the J end by 7 bases, with 7 bases between. Germline V gene sequence: CDR1 SGHRS, CDR2 YFSETQ. CDR3 length equals 12 residues. The CDR3 sequence is CASSLAGRTQYF. The CDR3 region has the DNA TGCGCCAGCAGCTTGGCCGGCCGGACCCAGTACTTC.

V is TRBV6-6 and J is TRBJ1-5; 7 bases match TRBD1. This CDR3 spans 14 amino acids. V lost 7 bases, J lost 7 bases, and 10 bases stayed unmatched. The germline CDR1 and CDR2 sequences are MNHNY and SVGAGI (reference sequence). CDR3 loop: CASILQGKGQPQHF. In nucleotides, the CDR3 is TGTGCCAGCATTCTACAGGGGAAGGGGCAGCCCCAGCATTTT.

This clonotype occurred many times. V gene TRBV9 combines with J gene TRBJ1-3, with no clear D. Deletions cut 0 bases from V and 0 bases from J, with 4 bases between. Germline-derived CDR1 and CDR2 are SGDLS and YYNGEE. The CDR3 runs to 14 residues. As DNA, the CDR3 is TGTGCCAGCAGCGTAGGGACCTCTGGAAACACCATATATTTT. It codes for CASSVGTSGNTIYF.

This clonotype was counted only a few times. The gene calls are TRBV4-1 and TRBJ1-3; D possibly corresponds to TRBD1 (5 bases). This CDR3 is 13 amino acids long. CDR1 is MGHRA and CDR2 is YSYEKL in the germline V gene. The ends were cut back, 7 bases at V and 0 bases at J, with 7 bases in the middle. In nucleotides, the CDR3 is TGCGCCAGCACGGGGGACTCTGGAAACACCATATATTTT. This encodes CASTGDSGNTIYF.

The chain combines TRBV18 with TRBJ1-2; D is unclear. Germline CDR1 KGHSH, CDR2 LQKENI. The CDR3 covers 13 residues. Trimming cost V 3 bases and J 3 bases, with 8 bases left between them. The CDR3 DNA is TGTGCCAGCTCACCGGGGTTCGACTATGGCTACACCTTC. Translating it yields CASSPGFDYGYTF.

This clonotype came up a few times. At one of its ends the junction is not consistent with the germline gene, which may arise from a read error. The CDR3 DNA reads TGTGCCAGTAGCTTAGCGGCCCTAGCGGGAGAACCTGCCAATGAGCAGTTCTTC. This sequence encodes CASSLAALAGEPANEQFF. The chain has TRBV7-9 and TRBJ2-1, with 10 bases fitting TRBD2. CDR3 length: 18 residues. From germline, CDR1 is SEHNR and CDR2 FQNEAQ (reference sequence).

This clonotype was seen ten or more times. This chain joins TRBV11-2 and TRBJ2-3; the D call may be TRBD1 or TRBD2 (5 bases each). Trimming stripped 0 bases from V and 2 bases from J, with 9 bases between. The CDR3 is made up of 15 amino acids. Germline CDR1 SGHAT, CDR2 FQNNGV. The CDR3 DNA reads TGTGCCAGCAGCTTAGAAGGGACCCACACAGATACGCAGTATTTT. It yields the protein CASSLEGTHTDTQYF.